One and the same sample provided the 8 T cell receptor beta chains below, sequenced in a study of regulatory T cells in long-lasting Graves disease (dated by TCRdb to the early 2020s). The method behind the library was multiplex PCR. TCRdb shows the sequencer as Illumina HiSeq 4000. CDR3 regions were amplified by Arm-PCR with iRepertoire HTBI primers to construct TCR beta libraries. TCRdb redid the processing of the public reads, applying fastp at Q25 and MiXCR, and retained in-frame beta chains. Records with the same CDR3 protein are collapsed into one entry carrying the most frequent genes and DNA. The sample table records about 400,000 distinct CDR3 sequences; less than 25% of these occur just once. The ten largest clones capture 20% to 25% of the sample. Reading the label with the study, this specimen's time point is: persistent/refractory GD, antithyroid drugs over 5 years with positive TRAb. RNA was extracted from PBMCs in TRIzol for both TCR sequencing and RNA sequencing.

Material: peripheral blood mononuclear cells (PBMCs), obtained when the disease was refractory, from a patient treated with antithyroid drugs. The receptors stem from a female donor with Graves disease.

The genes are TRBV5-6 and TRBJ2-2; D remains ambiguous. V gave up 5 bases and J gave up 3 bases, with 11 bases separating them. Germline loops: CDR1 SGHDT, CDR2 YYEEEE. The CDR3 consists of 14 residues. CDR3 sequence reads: CASRPGPDTGELFF. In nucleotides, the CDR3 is TGTGCCAGCAGACCCGGACCCGACACCGGGGAGCTGTTTTTT.

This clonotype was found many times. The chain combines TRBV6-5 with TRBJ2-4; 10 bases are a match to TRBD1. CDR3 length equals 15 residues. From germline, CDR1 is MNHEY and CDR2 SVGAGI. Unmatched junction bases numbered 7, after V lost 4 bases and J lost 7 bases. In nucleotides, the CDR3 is TGTGCCAGCAGTTTGACAGGGGGCCTGGGTAACATTCAGTACTTC. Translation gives CASSLTGGLGNIQYF.

CDR3 DNA sequence: TGTGCCAGCAGCTTAAAAGGCTTTGGCGGGGAGCTGTTTTTT. This encodes CASSLKGFGGELFF. The chain couples TRBV7-2 to TRBJ2-2; D gene uncertain. The CDR3 spans 14 residues. Germline V gene data show CDR1 as SGHTA and CDR2 as FQGNSA. The V gene lost 2 bases and the J gene lost 7 bases, with 11 bases spanning the gap.

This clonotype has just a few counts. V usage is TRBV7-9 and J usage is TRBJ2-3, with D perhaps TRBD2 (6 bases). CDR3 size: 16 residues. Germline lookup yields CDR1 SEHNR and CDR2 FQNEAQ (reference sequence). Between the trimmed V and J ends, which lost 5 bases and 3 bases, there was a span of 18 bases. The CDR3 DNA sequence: TGTGCCAGCAGCCCTCCCGTTAGGGCGGGGACAGATACGCAGTATTTT. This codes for CASSPPVRAGTDTQYF. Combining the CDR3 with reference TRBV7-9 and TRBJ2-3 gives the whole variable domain DTGVSQNPRHKITKRGQNVTFRCDPISEHNRLYWYRQTLGQGPEFLTYFQNEAQLEKSRLLSDRFSAERPKGSFSTLEIQRTEQGDSAMYLCASSPPVRAGTDTQYFGPGTRLTVL.

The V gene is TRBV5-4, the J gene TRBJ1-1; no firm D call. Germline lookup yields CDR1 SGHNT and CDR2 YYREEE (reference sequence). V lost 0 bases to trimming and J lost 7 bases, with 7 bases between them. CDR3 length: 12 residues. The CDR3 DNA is TGTGCCAGCAGCTTGGAAGAGAGTGAAGCTTTCTTT. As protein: CASSLEESEAFF.

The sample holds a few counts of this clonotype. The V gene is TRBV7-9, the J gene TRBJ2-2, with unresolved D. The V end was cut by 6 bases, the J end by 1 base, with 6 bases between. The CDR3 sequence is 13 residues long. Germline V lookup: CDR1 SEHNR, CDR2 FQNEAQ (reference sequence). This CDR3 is CASSQLNTGELFF. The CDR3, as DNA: TGTGCCAGCAGTCAGCTGAACACCGGGGAGCTGTTTTTT.

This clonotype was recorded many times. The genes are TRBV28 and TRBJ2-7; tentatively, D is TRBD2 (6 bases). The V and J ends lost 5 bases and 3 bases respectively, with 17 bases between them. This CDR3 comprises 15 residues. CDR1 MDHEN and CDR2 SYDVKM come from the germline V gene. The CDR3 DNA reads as TGTGCCAGCAGTACGTTAGCGGATACATTCTACGAGCAGTACTTC. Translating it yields CASSTLADTFYEQYF.

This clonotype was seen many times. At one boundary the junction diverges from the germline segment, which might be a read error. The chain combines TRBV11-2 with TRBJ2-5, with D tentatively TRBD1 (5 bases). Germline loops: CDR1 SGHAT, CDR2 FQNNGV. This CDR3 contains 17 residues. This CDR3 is CASRLARARGLQETQYF. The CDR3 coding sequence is TGTGCCAGCCGCTTGGCCCGGGCTAGGGGCTTGCAAGAGACCCAGTACTTC.